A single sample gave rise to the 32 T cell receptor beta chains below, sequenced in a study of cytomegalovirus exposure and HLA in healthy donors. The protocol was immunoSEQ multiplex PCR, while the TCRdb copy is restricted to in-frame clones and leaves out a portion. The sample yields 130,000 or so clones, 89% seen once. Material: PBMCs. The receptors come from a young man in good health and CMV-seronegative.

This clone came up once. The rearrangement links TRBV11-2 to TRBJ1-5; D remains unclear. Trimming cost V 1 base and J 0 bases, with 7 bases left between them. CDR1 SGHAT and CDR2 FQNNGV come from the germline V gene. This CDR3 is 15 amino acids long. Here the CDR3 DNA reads TGTGCCAGCAGCTTAGGGGCGGGTAGCAATCAGCCCCAGCATTTT. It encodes CASSLGAGSNQPQHF.

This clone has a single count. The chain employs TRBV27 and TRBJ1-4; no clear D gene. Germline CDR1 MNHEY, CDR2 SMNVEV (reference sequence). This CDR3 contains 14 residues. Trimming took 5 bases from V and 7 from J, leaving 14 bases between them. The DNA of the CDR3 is TGTGCCAGCAGTCAGTATACCCGAGGTGAAAAACTGTTTTTT. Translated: CASSQYTRGEKLFF.

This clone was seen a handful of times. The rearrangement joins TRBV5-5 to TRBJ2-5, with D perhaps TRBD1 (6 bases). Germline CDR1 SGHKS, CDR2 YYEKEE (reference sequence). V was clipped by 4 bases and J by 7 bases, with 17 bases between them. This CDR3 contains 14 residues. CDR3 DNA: TGTGCCAGCAGCCCTCGGACAGAGGAAGGGACCCAGTACTTC. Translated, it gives CASSPRTEEGTQYF.

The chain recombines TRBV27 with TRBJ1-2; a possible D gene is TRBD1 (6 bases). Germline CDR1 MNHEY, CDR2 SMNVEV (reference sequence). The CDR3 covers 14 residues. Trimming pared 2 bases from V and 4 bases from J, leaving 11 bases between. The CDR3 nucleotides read TGTGCCAGCAGTTTAAATACAGGGACCTATGGCTACACCTTC. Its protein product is CASSLNTGTYGYTF.

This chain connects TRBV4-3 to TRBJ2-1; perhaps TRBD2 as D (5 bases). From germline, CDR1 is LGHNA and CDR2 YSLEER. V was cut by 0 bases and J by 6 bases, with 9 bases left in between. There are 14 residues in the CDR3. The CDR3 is CASSQDRTSNEQFF. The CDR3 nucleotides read TGCGCCAGCAGCCAAGATCGGACTTCCAATGAGCAGTTCTTC.

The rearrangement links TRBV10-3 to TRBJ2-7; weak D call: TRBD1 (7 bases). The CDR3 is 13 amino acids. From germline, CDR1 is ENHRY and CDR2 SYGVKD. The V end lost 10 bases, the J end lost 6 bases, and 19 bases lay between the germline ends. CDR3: CATNSRQGGEQYF. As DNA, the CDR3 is TGTGCCACCAACTCCCGGCAGGGGGGCGAGCAGTACTTC.

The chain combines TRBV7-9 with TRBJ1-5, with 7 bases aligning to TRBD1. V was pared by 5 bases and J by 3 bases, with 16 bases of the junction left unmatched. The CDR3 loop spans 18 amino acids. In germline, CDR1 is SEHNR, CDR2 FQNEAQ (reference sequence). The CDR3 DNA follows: TGTGCCAGCAGCCTAGGTGGAAGGGGGCAAAATCTCAATCAGCCCCAGCATTTT. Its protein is CASSLGGRGQNLNQPQHF. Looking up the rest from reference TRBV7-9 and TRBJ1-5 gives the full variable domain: DTGVSQNPRHKITKRGQNVTFRCDPISEHNRLYWYRQTLGQGPEFLTYFQNEAQLEKSRLLSDRFSAERPKGSFSTLEIQRTEQGDSAMYLCASSLGGRGQNLNQPQHFGDGTRLSIL.

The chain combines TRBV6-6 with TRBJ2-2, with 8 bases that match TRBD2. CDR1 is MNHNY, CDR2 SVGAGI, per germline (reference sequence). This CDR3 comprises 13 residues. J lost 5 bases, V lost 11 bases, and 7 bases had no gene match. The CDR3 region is CAVAGGGTGELFF. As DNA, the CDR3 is TGTGCCGTCGCGGGGGGTGGGACCGGGGAGCTGTTTTTT.

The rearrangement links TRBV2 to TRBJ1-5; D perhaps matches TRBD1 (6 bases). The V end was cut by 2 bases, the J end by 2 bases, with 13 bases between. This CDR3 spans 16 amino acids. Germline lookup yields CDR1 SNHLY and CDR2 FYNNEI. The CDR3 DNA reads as TGTGCCAGCAGTGAAATGGAAGGGGGACGCAATCAGCCCCAGCATTTT. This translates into CASSEMEGGRNQPQHF.

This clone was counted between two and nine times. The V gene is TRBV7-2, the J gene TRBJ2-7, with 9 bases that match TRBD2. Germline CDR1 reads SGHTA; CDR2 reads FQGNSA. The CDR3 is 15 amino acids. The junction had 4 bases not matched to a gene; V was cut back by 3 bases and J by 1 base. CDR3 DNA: TGTGCCAGCAGCTTTGGCGGGGGGGGTTCCTACGAGCAGTACTTC. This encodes CASSFGGGGSYEQYF. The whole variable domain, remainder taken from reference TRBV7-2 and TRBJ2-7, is GAGVSQSPSNKVTEKGKDVELRCDPISGHTALYWYRQSLGQGLEFLIYFQGNSAPDKSGLPSDRFSAERTGGSVSTLTIQRTQQEDSAVYLCASSFGGGGSYEQYFGPGTRLTVT.

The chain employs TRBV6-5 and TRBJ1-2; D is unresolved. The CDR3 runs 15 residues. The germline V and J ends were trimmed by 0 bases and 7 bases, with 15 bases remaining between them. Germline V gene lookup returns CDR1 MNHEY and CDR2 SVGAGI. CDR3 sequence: CASSYSIGWRAGYTF. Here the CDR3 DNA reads TGTGCCAGCAGTTACTCGATCGGGTGGCGCGCTGGCTACACCTTC.

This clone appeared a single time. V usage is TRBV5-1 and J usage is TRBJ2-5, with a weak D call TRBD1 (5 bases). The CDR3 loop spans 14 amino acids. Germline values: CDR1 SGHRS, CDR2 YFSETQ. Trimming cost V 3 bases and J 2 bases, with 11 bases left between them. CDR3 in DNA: TGCGCCAGCAGCTGGCAGGGTCCACAAGAGACCCAGTACTTC. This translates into CASSWQGPQETQYF.

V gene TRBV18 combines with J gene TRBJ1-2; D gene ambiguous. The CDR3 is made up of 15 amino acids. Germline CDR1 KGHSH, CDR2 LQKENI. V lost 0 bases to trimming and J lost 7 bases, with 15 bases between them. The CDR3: CASSPPPDSASGYTF. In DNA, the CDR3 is TGTGCCAGCTCACCACCCCCGGACTCGGCGAGTGGCTACACCTTC.

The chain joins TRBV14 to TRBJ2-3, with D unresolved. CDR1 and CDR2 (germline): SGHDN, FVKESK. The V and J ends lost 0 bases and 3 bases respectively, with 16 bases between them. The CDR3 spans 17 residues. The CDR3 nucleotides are TGTGCCAGCAGCCAAGATGCGAGCTCGTTCACTACAGATACGCAGTATTTT. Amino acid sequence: CASSQDASSFTTDTQYF.

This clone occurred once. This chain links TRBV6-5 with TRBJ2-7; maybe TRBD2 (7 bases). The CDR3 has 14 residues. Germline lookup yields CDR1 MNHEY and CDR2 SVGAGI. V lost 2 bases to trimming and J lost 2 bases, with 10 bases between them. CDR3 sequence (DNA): TGTGCCAGCAGTTACGGCGGGGGCGCCTACGAGCAGTACTTC. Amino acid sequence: CASSYGGGAYEQYF.

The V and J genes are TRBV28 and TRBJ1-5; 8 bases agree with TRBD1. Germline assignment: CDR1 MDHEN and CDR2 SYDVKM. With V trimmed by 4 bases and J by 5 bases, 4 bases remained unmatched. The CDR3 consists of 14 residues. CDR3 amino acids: CASSSGTGHQPQHF. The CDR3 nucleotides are TGTGCCAGCAGTTCCGGGACAGGCCATCAGCCCCAGCATTTT. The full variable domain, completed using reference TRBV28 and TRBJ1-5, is DVKVTQSSRYLVKRTGEKVFLECVQDMDHENMFWYRQDPGLGLRLIYFSYDVKMKEKGDIPEGYSVSREKKERFSLILESASTNQTSMYLCASSSGTGHQPQHFGDGTRLSIL.

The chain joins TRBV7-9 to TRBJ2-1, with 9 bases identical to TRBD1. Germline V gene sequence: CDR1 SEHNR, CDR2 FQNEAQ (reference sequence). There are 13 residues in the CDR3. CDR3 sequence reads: CATGTGNWNEQFF. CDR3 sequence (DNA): TGTGCGACCGGGACAGGGAATTGGAATGAGCAGTTCTTC.

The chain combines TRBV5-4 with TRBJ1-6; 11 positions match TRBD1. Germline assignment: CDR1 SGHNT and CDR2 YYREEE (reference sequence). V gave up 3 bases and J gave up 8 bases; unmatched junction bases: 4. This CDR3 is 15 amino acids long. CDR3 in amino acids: CASSSGTGGYSPLHF. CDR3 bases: TGTGCCAGCAGCTCCGGGACAGGGGGGTATTCACCCCTCCACTTT.

CDR3 sequence reads: CASSLDRGRYEQYF. The DNA of the CDR3 is TGTGCCAGCAGCTTGGACAGGGGGCGATACGAGCAGTACTTC. V usage is TRBV5-4 and J usage is TRBJ2-7, with 9 bases identical to TRBD1. Germline V gene data show CDR1 as SGHNT and CDR2 as YYREEE (reference sequence). The CDR3 covers 14 residues. The junction had 2 bases not matched to a gene; V was cut back by 0 bases and J by 4 bases.

In DNA form, the CDR3 reads TGTGCCAGCAGTTTAAAGTACAGCAACCCCTACGAGCAGTACTTC. It specifies CASSLKYSNPYEQYF. This chain connects TRBV28 to TRBJ2-7; D ambiguous. Germline CDR1 MDHEN, CDR2 SYDVKM. This CDR3 comprises 15 residues. Trimming removed 2 bases at V and 2 bases at J, with 13 bases between.

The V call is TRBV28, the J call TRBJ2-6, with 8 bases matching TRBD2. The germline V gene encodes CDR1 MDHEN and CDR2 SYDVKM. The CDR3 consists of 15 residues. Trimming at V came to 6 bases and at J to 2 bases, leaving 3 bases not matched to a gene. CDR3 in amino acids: CASSLAGTGANVLTF. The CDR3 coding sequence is TGTGCCAGCAGCCTAGCGGGTACTGGGGCCAACGTCCTGACTTTC.

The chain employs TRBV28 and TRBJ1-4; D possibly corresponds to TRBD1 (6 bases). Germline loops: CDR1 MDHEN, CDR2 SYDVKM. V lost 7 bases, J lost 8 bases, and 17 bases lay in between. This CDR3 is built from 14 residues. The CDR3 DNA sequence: TGTGCCAGCACGCCGGGGGGGGCAAAGGAAAAACTGTTTTTT. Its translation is CASTPGGAKEKLFF. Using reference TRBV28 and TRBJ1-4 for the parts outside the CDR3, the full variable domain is DVKVTQSSRYLVKRTGEKVFLECVQDMDHENMFWYRQDPGLGLRLIYFSYDVKMKEKGDIPEGYSVSREKKERFSLILESASTNQTSMYLCASTPGGAKEKLFFGSGTQLSVL.

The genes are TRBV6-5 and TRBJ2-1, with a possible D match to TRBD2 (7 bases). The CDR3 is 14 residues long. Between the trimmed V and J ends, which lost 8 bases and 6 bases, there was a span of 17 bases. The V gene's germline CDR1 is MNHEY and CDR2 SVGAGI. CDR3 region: CASGGGLDTNEQFF. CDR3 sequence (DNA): TGTGCCAGCGGGGGGGGGCTAGACACCAATGAGCAGTTCTTC.

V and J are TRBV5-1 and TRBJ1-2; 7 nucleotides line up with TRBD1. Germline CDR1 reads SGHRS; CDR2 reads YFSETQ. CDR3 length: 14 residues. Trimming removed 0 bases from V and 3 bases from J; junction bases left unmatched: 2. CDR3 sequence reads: CASSLDGQDYGYTF. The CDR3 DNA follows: TGCGCCAGCAGCTTGGACGGACAGGACTATGGCTACACCTTC.

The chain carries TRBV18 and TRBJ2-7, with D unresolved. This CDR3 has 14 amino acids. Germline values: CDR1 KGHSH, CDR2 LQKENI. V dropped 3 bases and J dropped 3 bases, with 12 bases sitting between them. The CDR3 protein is CASSPSQALYEQYF. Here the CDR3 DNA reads TGTGCCAGCTCACCCTCCCAGGCGCTCTACGAGCAGTACTTC.

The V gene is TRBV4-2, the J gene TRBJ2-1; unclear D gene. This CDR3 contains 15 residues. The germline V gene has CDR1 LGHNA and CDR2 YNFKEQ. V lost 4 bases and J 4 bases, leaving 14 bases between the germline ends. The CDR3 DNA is TGTGCCAGCAGCCGTCGGGTGTCCTCTTACAATGAGCAGTTCTTC. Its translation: CASSRRVSSYNEQFF.

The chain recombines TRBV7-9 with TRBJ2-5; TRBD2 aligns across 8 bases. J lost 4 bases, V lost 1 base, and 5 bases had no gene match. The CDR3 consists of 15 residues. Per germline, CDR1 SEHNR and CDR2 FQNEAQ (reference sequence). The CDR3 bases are TGTGCCAGCAGCTTAGAGGCGGGGGGAAGAGAGACCCAGTACTTC. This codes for CASSLEAGGRETQYF.

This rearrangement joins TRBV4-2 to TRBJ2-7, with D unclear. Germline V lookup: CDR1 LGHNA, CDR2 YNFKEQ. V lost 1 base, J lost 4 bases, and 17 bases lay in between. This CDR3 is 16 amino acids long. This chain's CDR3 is CASSQGRLPAQYEQYF. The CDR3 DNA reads TGTGCCAGCAGCCAAGGGCGGCTGCCCGCCCAATACGAGCAGTACTTC.

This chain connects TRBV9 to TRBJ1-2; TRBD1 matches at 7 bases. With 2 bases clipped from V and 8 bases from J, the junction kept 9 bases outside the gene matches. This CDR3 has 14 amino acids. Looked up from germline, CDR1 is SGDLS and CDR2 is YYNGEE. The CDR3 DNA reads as TGTGCCAGCAGCGTTGACAGGGATACGGGGGGCTACACCTTC. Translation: CASSVDRDTGGYTF.

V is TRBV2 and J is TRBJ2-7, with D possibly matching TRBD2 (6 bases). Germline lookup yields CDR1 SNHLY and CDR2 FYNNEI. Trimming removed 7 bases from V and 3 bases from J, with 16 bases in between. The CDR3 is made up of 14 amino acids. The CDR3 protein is CASTPGRGGYEQYF. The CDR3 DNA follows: TGTGCCAGCACGCCAGGCCGGGGAGGCTACGAGCAGTACTTC. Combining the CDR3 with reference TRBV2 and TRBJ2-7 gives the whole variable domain EPEVTQTPSHQVTQMGQEVILRCVPISNHLYFYWYRQILGQKVEFLVSFYNNEISEKSEIFDDQFSVERPDGSNFTLKIRSTKLEDSAMYFCASTPGRGGYEQYFGPGTRLTVT.

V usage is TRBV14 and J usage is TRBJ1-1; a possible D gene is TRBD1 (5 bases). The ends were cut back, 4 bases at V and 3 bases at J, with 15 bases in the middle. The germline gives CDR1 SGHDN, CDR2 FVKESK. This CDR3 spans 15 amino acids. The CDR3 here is CASSRSGLLDTEAFF. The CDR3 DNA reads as TGTGCCAGCAGCCGCTCAGGGCTTTTGGACACTGAAGCTTTCTTT.

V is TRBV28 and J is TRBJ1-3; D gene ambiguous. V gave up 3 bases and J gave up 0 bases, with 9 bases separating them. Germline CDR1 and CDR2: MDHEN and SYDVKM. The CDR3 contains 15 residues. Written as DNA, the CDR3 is TGTGCCAGCAGTTTCCGTTACGGCTCTGGAAACACCATATATTTT. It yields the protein CASSFRYGSGNTIYF.